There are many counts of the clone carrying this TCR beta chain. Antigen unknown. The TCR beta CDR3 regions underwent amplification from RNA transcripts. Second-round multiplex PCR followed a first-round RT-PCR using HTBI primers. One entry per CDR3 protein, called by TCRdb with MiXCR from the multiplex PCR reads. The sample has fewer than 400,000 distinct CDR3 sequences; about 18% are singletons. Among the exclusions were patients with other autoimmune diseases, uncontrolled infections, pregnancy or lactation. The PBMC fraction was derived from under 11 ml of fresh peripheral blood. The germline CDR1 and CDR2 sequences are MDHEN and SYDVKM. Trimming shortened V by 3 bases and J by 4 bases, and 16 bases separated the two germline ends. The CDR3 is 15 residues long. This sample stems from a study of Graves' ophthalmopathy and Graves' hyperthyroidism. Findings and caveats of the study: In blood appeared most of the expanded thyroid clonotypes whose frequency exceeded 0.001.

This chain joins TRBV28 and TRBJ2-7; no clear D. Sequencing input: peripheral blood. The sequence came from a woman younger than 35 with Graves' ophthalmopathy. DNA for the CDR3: TGTGCCAGCAGTTTTGGGCAGTCCTACTTTTACGAGCAGTACTTC. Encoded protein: CASSFGQSYFYEQYF.